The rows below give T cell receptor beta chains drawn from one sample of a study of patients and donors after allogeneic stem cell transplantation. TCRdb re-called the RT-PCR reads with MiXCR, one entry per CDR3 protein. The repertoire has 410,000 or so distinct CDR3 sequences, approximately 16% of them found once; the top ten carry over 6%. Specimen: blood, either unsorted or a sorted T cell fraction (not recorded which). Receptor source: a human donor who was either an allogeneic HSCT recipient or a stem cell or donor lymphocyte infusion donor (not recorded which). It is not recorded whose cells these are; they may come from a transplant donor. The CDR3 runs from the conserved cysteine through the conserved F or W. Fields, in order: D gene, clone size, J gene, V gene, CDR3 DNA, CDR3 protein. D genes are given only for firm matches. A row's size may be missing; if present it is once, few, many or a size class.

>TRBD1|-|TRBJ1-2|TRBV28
TGTGCCAGCAGTCCCGAAAGACAGGGGAGCTATGGCTACACCTTC
CASSPERQGSYGYTF
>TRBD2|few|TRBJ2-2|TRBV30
TGTGCCTGGAGCCCTATTCGTTGGTCGGGAGGTTCGGGGGAGCTGTTTTTT
CAWSPIRWSGGSGELFF
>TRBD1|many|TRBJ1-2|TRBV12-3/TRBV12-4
TGTGCCAGCAGCCTTGGGGCAGGGGGTGAGAATTATGGCTACACCTTC
CASSLGAGGENYGYTF
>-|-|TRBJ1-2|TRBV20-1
TGCAGTGCTAGGGTGGGCAGGGTCGGAGGCTACACCTTC
CSARVGRVGGYTF
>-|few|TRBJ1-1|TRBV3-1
TGTGCCAGCAGCCAAGATGCGGGGTATACTGAAGCTTTCTTT
CASSQDAGYTEAFF
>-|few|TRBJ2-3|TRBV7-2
TGTGCCAGCAGCACCTTTACGGAGACGCAGTATTTT
CASSTFTETQYF
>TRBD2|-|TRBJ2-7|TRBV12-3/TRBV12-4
TGTGCCAGCAGTTTAGACTGGACACGCGGGGGGCAGTACTTC
CASSLDWTRGGQYF
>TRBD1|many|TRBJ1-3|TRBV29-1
TGCAGCGTTGAAGGCCCGGGACAGGGAGGAAACACCATATATTTT
CSVEGPGQGGNTIYF
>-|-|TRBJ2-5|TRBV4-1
TGCGCCAGCAGCTTGACTAGTGTGGTAGAGACCCAGTACTTC
CASSLTSVVETQYF
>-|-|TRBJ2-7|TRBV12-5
TGTGCTAGTGGTTCCCCCTTCGAGCAGTACTTC
CASGSPFEQYF